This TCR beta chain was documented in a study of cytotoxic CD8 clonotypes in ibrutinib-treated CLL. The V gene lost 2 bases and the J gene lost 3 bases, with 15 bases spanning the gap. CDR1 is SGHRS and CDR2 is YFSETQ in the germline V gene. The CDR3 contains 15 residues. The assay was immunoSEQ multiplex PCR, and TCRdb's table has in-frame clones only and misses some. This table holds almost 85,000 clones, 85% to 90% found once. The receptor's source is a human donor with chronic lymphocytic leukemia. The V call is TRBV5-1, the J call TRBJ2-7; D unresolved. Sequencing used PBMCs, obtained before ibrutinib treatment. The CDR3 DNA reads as TGCGCCAGCAGCTTATTGATTAGCCCCATCTACGAGCAGTACTTC. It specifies CASSLLISPIYEQYF.